This record concerns one T cell receptor beta chain sequence. What it binds is not known. This sample was taken from a study of T cell responses to AZD1222 COVID-19 vaccine. Whole-study findings and limits: Spike-specific TCR breadth rose after two AZD1222 doses, and depth rose as well. The donors showed a predominance of white British ancestry and of females, with possible underestimation of clonal diversity.

This CDR3 spans 15 amino acids. V lost 6 bases and J lost 6; bases outside the gene matches: 7. Germline CDR1 is MNHEY and CDR2 is SVGAGI. Measured with immunoSEQ multiplex PCR; TCRdb has only the in-frame clones, and not every one. This sample has 80,000 to 100,000 clones; about 86% occur once, and the top ten carry 5.6%. Pooled samples include second doses given at about 4 or 12 weeks. The chain carries TRBV6-5 and TRBJ2-2; TRBD1 matches 10 bases. The sample consisted of peripheral blood, taken 28 days after the second AZD1222 dose. This TCR was recovered from an adult who received the AZD1222 COVID-19 vaccine. The CDR3 protein is CASRGTGAPPGELFF. CDR3 DNA: TGTGCCAGCAGGGGGACAGGGGCCCCTCCCGGGGAGCTGTTTTTT.